This TCR beta chain derives from a study of persistence of HIV-infected CD4 T cells. About the study: Median time on suppressive ART was seven to nine years. Study-wide points: Within sorted populations, more oligoclonal TCRs accompanied more oligoclonal proviruses.

Overlapping HIV-1 Gag 15-mer peptides at 0.85 to 1 ug per peptide per mL were used. Memory cells lacking CD40L and CD69 with high CD45RO were sorted. For at least 4 years, plasma HIV-1 RNA was undetectable (<50 copies/mL). CD4+ T cell counts exceeded 400 cells/uL; CMV serology was positive. The libraries were made with immunoSEQ version 4 in survey mode. The data were produced by immunoSEQ multiplex PCR, yet TCRdb's version contains in-frame clones alone and is incomplete. The sample includes 25,000 to 40,000 clones, roughly 82% of them seen just once. Comments on this clone: Its target is not known.

The sequence was collected from an adult woman with HIV who was CMV-seropositive. Source: CD4+ T cells sorted from PBMCs after roughly 18-hour stimulation, taken from a patient who received antiretroviral therapy.

The CDR3 DNA reads as TGTGCCAGCAGTTACAGAGGACAGGGTGCTAATGAAAAACTGTTTTTT. Translating it yields CASSYRGQGANEKLFF. The chain has TRBV6-2 or TRBV6-3 and TRBJ1-4, with 8 bases identical to TRBD1. Germline assignment: CDR1 MNHEY and CDR2 SVGEGT. The CDR3 spans 16 residues. Germline trimming cut 2 bases from V and 3 bases from J; bases unmatched to any gene: 5.